This T cell receptor (beta chain) was documented in a study of brain T cells in children with intractable seizures. Study-wide results and limits: Clones missing pre-surgery may reflect undersampling of that blood sample.

Between the trimmed V and J ends, which lost 1 base and 0 bases, there was a span of 14 bases. Germline V gene sequence: CDR1 LGHDT, CDR2 YNNKEL (reference sequence). This CDR3 has 17 residues. Worth noting for this clone: Its antigen is undetermined.

TCRdb keeps only in-frame clones here, not all; method: immunoSEQ multiplex PCR. This table has 110,000 or so clones, 90% to 95% appearing once. This specimen was peripheral blood, taken at surgery. The sequence derives from a boy under two years old with hemimegalencephaly and intractable seizures. The chain links TRBV3-1 (or the pseudogene TRBV3-2) to TRBJ2-3; TRBD1 is a possible D gene (6 bases). The DNA of the CDR3 is TGTGCCAGCAGCCAAGCTGGGGGCGTTCCTAGCACAGATACGCAGTATTTT. This translates into CASSQAGGVPSTDTQYF.